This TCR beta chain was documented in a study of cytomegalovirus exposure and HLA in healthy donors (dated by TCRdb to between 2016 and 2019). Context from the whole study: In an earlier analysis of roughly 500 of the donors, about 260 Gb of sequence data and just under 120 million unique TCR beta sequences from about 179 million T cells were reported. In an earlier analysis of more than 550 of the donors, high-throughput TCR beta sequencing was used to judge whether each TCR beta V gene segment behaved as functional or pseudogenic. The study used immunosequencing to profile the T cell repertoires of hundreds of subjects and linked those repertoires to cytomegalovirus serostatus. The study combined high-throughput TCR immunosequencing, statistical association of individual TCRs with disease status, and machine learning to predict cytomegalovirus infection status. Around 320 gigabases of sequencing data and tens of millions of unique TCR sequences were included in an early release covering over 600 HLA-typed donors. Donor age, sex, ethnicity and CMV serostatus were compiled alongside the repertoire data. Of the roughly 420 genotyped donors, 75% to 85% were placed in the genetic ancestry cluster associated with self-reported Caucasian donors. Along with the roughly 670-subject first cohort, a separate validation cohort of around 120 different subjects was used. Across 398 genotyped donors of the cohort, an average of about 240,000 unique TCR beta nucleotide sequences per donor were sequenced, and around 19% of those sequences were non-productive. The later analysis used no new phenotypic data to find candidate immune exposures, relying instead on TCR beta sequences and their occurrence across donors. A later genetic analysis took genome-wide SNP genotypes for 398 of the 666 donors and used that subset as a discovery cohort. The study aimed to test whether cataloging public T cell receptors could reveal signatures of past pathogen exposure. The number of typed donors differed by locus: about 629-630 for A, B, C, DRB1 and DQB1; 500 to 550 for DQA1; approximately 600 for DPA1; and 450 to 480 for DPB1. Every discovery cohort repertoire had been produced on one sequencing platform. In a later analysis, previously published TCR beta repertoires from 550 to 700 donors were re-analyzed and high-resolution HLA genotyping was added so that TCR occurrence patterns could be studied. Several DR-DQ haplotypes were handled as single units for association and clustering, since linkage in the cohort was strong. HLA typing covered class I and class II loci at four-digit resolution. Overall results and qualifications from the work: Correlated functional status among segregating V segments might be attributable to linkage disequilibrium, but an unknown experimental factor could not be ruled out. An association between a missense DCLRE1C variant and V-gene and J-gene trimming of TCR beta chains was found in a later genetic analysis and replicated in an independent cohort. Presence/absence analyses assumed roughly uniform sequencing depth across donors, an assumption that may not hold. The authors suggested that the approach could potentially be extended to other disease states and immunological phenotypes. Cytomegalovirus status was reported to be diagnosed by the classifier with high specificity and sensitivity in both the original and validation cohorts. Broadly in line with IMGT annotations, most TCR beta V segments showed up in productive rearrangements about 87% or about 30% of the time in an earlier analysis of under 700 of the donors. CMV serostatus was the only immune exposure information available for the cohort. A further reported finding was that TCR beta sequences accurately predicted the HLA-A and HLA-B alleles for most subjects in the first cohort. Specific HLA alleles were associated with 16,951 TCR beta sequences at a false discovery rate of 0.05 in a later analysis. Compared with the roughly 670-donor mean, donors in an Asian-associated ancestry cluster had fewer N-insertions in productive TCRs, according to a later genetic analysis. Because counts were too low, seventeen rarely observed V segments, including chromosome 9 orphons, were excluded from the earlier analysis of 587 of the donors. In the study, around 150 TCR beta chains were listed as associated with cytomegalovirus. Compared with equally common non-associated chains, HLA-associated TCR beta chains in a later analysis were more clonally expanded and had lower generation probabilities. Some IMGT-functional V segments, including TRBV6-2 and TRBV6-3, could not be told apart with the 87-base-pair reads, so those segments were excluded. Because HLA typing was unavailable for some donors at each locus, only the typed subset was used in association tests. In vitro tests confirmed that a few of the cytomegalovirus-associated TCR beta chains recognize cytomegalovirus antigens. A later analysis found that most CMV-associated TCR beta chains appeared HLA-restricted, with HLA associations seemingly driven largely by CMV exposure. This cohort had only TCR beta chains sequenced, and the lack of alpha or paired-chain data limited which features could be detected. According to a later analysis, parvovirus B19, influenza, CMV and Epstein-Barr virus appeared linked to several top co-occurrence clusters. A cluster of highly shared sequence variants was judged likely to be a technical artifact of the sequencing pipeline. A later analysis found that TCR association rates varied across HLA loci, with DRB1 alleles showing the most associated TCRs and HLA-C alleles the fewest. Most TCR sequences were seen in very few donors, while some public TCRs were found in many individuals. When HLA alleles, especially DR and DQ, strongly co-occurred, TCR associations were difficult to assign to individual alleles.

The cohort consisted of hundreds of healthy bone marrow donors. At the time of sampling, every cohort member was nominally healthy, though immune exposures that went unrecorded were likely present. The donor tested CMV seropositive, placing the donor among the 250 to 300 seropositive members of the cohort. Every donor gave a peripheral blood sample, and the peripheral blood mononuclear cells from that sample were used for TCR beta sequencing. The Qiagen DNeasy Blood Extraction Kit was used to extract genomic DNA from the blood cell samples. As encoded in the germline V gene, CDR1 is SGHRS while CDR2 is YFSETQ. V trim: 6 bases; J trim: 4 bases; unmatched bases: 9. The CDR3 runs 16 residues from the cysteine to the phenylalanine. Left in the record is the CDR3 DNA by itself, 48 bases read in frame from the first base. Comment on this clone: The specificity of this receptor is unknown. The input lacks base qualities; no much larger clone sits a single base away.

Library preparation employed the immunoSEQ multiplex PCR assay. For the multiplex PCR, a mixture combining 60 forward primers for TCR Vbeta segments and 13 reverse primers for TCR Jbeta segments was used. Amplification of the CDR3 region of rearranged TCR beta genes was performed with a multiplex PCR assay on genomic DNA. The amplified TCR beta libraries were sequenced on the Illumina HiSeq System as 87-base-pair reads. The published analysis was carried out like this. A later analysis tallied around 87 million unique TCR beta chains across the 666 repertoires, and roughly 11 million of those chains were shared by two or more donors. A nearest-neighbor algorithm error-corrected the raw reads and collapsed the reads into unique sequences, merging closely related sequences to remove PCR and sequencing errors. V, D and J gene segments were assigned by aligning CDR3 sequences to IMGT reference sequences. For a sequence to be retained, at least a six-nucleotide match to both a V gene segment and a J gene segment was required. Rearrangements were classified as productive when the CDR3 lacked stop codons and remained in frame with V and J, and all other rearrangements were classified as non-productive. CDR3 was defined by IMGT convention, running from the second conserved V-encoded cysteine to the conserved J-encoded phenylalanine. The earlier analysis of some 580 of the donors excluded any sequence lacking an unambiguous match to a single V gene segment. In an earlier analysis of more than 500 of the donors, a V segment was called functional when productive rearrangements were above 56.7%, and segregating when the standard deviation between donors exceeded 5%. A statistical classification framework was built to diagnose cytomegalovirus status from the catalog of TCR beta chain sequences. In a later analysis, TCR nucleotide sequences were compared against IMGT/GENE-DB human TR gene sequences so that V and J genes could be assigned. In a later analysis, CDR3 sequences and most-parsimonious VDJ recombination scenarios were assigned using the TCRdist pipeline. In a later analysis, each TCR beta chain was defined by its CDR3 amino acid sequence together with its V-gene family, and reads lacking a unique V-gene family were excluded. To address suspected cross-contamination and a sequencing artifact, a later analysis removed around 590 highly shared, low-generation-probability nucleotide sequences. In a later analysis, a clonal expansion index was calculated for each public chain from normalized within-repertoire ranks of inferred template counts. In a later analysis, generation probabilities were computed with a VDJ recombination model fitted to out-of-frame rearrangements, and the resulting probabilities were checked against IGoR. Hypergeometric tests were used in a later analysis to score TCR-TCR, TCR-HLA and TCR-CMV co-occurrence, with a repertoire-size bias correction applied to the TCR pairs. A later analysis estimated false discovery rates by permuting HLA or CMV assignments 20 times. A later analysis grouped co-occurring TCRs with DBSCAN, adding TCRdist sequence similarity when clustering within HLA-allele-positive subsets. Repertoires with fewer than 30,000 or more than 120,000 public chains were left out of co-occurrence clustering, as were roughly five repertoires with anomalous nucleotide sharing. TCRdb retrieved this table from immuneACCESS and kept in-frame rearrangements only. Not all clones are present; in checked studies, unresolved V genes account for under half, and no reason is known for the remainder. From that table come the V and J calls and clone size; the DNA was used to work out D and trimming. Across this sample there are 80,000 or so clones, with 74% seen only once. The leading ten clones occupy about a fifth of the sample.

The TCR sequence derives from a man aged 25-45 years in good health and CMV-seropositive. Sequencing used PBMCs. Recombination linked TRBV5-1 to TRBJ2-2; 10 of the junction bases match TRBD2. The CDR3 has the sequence CASIDSSGRRTGELFF. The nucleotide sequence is TGCGCCAGCATCGATAGTAGCGGGAGGCGCACCGGGGAGCTGTTTTTT. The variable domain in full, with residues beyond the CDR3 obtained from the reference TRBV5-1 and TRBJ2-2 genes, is KAGVTQTPRYLIKTRGQQVTLSCSPISGHRSVSWYQQTPGQGLQFLFEYFSETQRNKGNFPGRFSGRQFSNSRSEMNVSTLELGDSALYLCASIDSSGRRTGELFFGEGSRLTVL.